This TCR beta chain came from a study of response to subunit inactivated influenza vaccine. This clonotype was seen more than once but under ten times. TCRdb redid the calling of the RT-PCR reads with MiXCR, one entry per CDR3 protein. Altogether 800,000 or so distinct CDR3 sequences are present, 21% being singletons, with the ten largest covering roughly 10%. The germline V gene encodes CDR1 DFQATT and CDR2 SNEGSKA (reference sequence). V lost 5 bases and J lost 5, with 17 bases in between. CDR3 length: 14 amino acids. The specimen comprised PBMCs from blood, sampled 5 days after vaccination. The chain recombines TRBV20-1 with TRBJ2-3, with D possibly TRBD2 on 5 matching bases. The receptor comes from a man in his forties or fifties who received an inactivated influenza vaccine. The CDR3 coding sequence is TGCAGTGCTGAGCCGGGGTCGATAGAAGATACGCAGTATTTT. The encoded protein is CSAEPGSIEDTQYF.